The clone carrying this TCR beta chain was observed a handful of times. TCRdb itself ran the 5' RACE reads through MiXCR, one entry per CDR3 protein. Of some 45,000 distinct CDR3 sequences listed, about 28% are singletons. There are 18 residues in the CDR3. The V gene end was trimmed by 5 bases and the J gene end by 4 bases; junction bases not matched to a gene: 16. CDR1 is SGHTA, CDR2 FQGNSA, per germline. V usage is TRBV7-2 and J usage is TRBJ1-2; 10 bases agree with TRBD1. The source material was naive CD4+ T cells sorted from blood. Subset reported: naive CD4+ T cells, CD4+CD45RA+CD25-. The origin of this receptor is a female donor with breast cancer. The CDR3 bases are TGTGCCAGCAGCCCAGGGACAGGGGTTGGGCTTTCTAGCTATGGCTACACCTTC. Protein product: CASSPGTGVGLSSYGYTF.